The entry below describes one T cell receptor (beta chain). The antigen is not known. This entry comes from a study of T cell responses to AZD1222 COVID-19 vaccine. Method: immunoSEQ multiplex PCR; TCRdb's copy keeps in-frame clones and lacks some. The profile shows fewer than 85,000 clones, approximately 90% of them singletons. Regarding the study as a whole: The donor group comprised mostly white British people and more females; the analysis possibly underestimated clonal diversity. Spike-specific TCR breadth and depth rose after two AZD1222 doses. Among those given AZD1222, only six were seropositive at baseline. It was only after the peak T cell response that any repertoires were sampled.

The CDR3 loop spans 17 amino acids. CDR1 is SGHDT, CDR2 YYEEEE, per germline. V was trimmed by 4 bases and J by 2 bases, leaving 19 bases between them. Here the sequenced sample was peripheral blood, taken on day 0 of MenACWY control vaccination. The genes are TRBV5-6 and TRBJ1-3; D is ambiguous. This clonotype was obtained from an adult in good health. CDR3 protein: CASSREVRGWTGNTIYF. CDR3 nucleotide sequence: TGTGCCAGCAGCCGGGAGGTTCGGGGATGGACTGGAAACACCATATATTTT.